The 30 T cell receptor beta chains below all came from one sample that was sequenced in a study of T cells in Graves' hyperthyroidism and ophthalmopathy. RNA transcripts gave rise to amplified TCR beta CDR3 regions. A set of HTBI primers served as the primers for a first-round RT-PCR of the TCR CDR3. From the multiplex PCR reads, TCRdb called clonotypes with MiXCR, one entry per CDR3 protein. The sample has 500,000 to 750,000 distinct CDR3 sequences, 46% seen once; the top ten hold roughly 7.7%. Sequencing input: peripheral blood or thyroid tissue (not recorded which). These receptors were taken from a woman between 18 and 29 years old with Graves' hyperthyroidism.

This clonotype has ten or more counts. The chain recombines TRBV5-8 with TRBJ1-6; a possible D gene is TRBD1 (5 bases). V gave up 4 bases and J gave up 11 bases, with 13 bases separating them. The germline gives CDR1 SGHTS, CDR2 YDEGEE. This CDR3 has 13 amino acids. CDR3 nucleotides: TGTGCCAGCAGCACCTGGGACCCTGCACCCCTCCACTTT. It is translated as CASSTWDPAPLHF.

This clonotype has more than one count but fewer than ten. This rearrangement joins TRBV7-3 to TRBJ2-5; TRBD2 matches at 9 bases. The closer fit of TRBJ2-1 to the DNA end suggests the J call may be wrong. The CDR3 length is 15 residues. Germline V CDR1 and CDR2: SGHTA, FQGTGA. Here the CDR3 DNA reads TGTGCCAGCAGCTTAAGTGGTAGCGGGAGTTTTGAGCAGTTCTTC. Protein: CASSLSGSGSFEQFF.

A note on this clonotype: One base away lies a much larger clone, so this may be a sequencing read error. This rearrangement joins TRBV5-1 to TRBJ2-7; D tentatively reads TRBD1 or TRBD2 (6 bases each). The germline V gene has CDR1 SGHRS and CDR2 YFSETQ. Trimming took 4 bases from V and 5 from J, leaving 16 bases between them. This CDR3 contains 14 residues. The CDR3 region has the DNA TGCGCCAGCAGCGACGGGAGAGGGGGTCACGAGCAGTACTTC. Translating it yields CASSDGRGGHEQYF. The whole variable domain, remainder taken from reference TRBV5-1 and TRBJ2-7, is KAGVTQTPRYLIKTRGQQVTLSCSPISGHRSVSWYQQTPGQGLQFLFEYFSETQRNKGNFPGRFSGRQFSNSRSEMNVSTLELGDSALYLCASSDGRGGHEQYFGPGTRLTVT.

The V gene is TRBV10-3, the J gene TRBJ1-1; D gene ambiguous. Germline values: CDR1 ENHRY, CDR2 SYGVKD. There are 10 residues in the CDR3. Trimming removed 7 bases from V and 8 bases from J, with 8 bases in between. CDR3 sequence reads: CAITGEEAFF. DNA of the CDR3: TGTGCCATCACTGGGGAAGAAGCTTTCTTT.

The CDR3 is CRPGQEASTEAFF. CDR3 DNA sequence: TGCAGACCGGGACAGGAGGCCTCCACTGAAGCTTTCTTT. The V call is TRBV29-1, the J call TRBJ1-1; 8 bases are a match to TRBD1. The germline gives CDR1 SQVTM, CDR2 ANQGSEA. The CDR3 contains 13 residues. Filled out from reference TRBV29-1 and TRBJ1-1, the complete variable domain reads SAVISQKPSRDICQRGTSLTIQCQVDSQVTMMFWYRQQPGQSLTLIATANQGSEATYESGFVIDKFPISRPNLTFSTLTVSNMSPEDSSIYLCRPGQEASTEAFFGQGTRLTVV.

This clonotype has a count of ten or more. The J gene is TRBJ2-7, the V gene TRBV19; weak D call: TRBD2 (6 bases). Trimming took 3 bases from V and 3 from J, leaving 12 bases between them. This CDR3 has 14 amino acids. Germline CDR1 is LNHDA and CDR2 is SQIVND (reference sequence). CDR3 loop: CASSIGLNDYEQYF. The CDR3 DNA sequence: TGTGCCAGTAGTATCGGACTAAATGACTACGAGCAGTACTTC.

DNA for the CDR3: TGTGCCAGCAGTTTAAACATACTTCGAGAGACCCAGTACTTC. Translating it yields CASSLNILRETQYF. This sequence joins TRBV28 and TRBJ2-5; D gene uncertain. Germline V CDR1 and CDR2: MDHEN, SYDVKM. The germline V and J ends were trimmed by 2 bases and 4 bases, with 11 bases remaining between them. The CDR3 is made up of 14 amino acids. The full variable domain, in which reference TRBV28 and TRBJ2-5 provide the parts outside the CDR3, is DVKVTQSSRYLVKRTGEKVFLECVQDMDHENMFWYRQDPGLGLRLIYFSYDVKMKEKGDIPEGYSVSREKKERFSLILESASTNQTSMYLCASSLNILRETQYFGPGTRLLVL.

J is TRBJ2-7 and V is TRBV29-1; perhaps D is TRBD1 or TRBD2 (5 bases each). The CDR3 runs 12 residues. Trimming took 8 bases from V and 2 from J, leaving 13 bases between them. Germline V gene data show CDR1 as SQVTM and CDR2 as ANQGSEA. In nucleotides, the CDR3 is TGCAGCCCCGGGACCGACCCCTACGAGCAGTACTTC. This codes for CSPGTDPYEQYF.

The CDR3 is CASSSGTGANQPQHF. CDR3 sequence (DNA): TGCGCCAGCAGCTCAGGGACAGGAGCTAATCAGCCCCAGCATTTT. The chain has TRBV5-1 and TRBJ1-5, with 8 positions matching TRBD1. Germline V gene data show CDR1 as SGHRS and CDR2 as YFSETQ. This CDR3 region has 15 residues. V was clipped by 3 bases and J by 4 bases; unmatched bases: 6.

This clonotype occurred a few times. The chain uses TRBV20-1 and TRBJ2-7, with unresolved D. The germline CDR1 and CDR2 sequences are DFQATT and SNEGSKA (reference sequence). The CDR3 covers 11 residues. V lost 6 bases, J lost 7 bases, and 13 bases lay in between. The CDR3 here is CSALPGSEQYF. In nucleotides, the CDR3 is TGCAGTGCCCTCCCGGGTAGTGAGCAGTACTTC.

The CDR3 DNA sequence: TGTGCCAGCTCACCAAAGGCAGGACCTTACTCCTACGAGCAGTACTTC. As protein: CASSPKAGPYSYEQYF. V usage is TRBV14 and J usage is TRBJ2-7; D is unclear. Germline lookup yields CDR1 SGHDN and CDR2 FVKESK. Deletions cut 8 bases from V and 0 bases from J, with 20 bases between. This CDR3 comprises 16 residues. Supplemented by reference TRBV14 and TRBJ2-7, the full variable domain reads EAGVTQFPSHSVIEKGQTVTLRCDPISGHDNLYWYRRVMGKEIKFLLHFVKESKQDESGMPNNRFLAERTGGTYSTLKVQPAELEDSGVYFCASSPKAGPYSYEQYFGPGTRLTVT.

Comments on this clonotype: At one boundary the junction diverges from the germline segment, which might be a read error. The chain joins TRBV11-2 to TRBJ1-1; no reliable D call. This CDR3 contains 15 residues. Germline V gene sequence: CDR1 SGHAT, CDR2 FQNNGV. CDR3 sequence: CAGSLGLRMNTEAFF. The CDR3 coding sequence is TGTGCCGGCAGCTTAGGACTTCGCATGAACACTGAAGCTTTCTTT.

This clonotype was observed a single time. This chain uses TRBV10-3 with TRBJ2-7; 16 bases map to TRBD2. The ends lost 10 bases at V and 2 bases at J; junction bases unmatched: 5. The length of the CDR3 is 15 residues. Germline lookup yields CDR1 ENHRY and CDR2 SYGVKD. The CDR3 region is CATLGLAGGPYEQYF. CDR3 bases: TGTGCCACCCTGGGACTAGCGGGAGGGCCCTACGAGCAGTACTTC.

This clonotype is labeled medium-sized (0.01 to 0.1%). The chain employs TRBV2 and TRBJ1-6; tentatively, D is TRBD1 (5 bases). The CDR3 length is 13 residues. Looked up from germline, CDR1 is SNHLY and CDR2 is FYNNEI. Trimming left V 6 bases short and J 7 bases short, with 10 bases between. CDR3 coding DNA: TGTGCCAGCAGGGACACTTCGAATTCACCCCTCCACTTT. Translated: CASRDTSNSPLHF.

This clonotype was picked up many times. DNA for the CDR3: TGTGCCAGCAGCTCGTTGGACGGGTACTATGGCTACACCTTC. Translation: CASSSLDGYYGYTF. The chain has TRBV5-8 and TRBJ1-2; D gene uncertain. This CDR3 has 14 residues. From germline, CDR1 is SGHTS and CDR2 YDEGEE. V lost 3 bases and J 3 bases, leaving 12 bases between the germline ends.

This rearrangement joins TRBV2 to TRBJ2-4, with 9 nucleotides matching TRBD1. Trimming removed 5 bases from V and 12 bases from J; junction bases left unmatched: 8. Looked up from germline, CDR1 is SNHLY and CDR2 is FYNNEI. The CDR3 spans 13 residues. The CDR3 DNA reads TGTGCCAGCAGTAGGGACAGGGAGGACACTCAGTACTTC. Encoded protein: CASSRDREDTQYF.

This clonotype appeared a few times. The genes are TRBV4-1 and TRBJ2-2; 8 bases align to TRBD2. Trimming took 11 bases from V and 7 from J; bases not matched to a gene: 9. Per the germline V gene, CDR1 is MGHRA and CDR2 is YSYEKL. The CDR3 contains 13 residues. The CDR3 DNA reads TGCGCCGCTCGGGAGGGCCTTAGCGGGGAGCTGTTTTTT. Its translation is CAAREGLSGELFF.

V gene TRBV12-3 or TRBV12-4 combines with J gene TRBJ1-2, with a tentative D call TRBD1 (6 bases). With 4 bases removed from V and 7 bases from J, the gap between germline ends came to 10 bases. The CDR3 runs to 12 residues. In DNA, the CDR3 is TGTGCCAGCAGTTACAGGGACGTTGGCTACACCTTC. It is translated as CASSYRDVGYTF.

This clonotype showed up just a few times. The chain is built from TRBV2 and TRBJ1-1, with D possibly TRBD1 on 6 matching bases. V was shortened by 6 bases and J by 4 bases, with 12 bases between the two germline ends. The CDR3 has 13 residues. From germline, CDR1 is SNHLY and CDR2 FYNNEI. The CDR3 loop is CASRHGTITEAFF. The DNA for the CDR3 is TGTGCCAGCAGGCACGGGACAATCACTGAAGCTTTCTTT.

The chain employs TRBV7-9 and TRBJ2-2; the D gene is possibly TRBD2 (6 bases). The germline V and J ends were trimmed by 8 bases and 3 bases, with 13 bases remaining between them. Germline V lookup: CDR1 SEHNR, CDR2 FQNEAQ (reference sequence). The CDR3 loop spans 14 amino acids. The CDR3 nucleotides are TGTGCCAGCCCCAGGGAGGACCACACCGGGGAGCTGTTTTTT. Amino acid sequence: CASPREDHTGELFF.

The rearrangement joins TRBV20-1 to TRBJ2-7, with TRBD1 matching over 10 bases. Per germline, CDR1 DFQATT and CDR2 SNEGSKA (reference sequence). The V and J ends lost 3 bases and 6 bases, in that order; junction bases with no gene match: 5. This CDR3 contains 13 residues. The DNA for the CDR3 is TGCAGTGCTAGGACAGGGGGCTTTGGCGAGCAGTACTTC. Translated, it gives CSARTGGFGEQYF.

About this clonotype itself: A much larger clone lies a single base off, so this may be a read error. The rearrangement uses TRBV7-9 and TRBJ2-7, with a possible D match to TRBD1 (6 bases). Germline V gene data show CDR1 as SEHNR and CDR2 as FQNEAQ (reference sequence). The V end was cut by 5 bases, the J end by 5 bases, with 19 bases between. The CDR3 extends over 15 amino acids. The CDR3: CASSLTLQGLNEQYF. The CDR3 DNA is TGTGCCAGCAGCCTTACCCTTCAGGGGTTGAACGAGCAGTACTTC.

This clonotype was picked up many times. This chain links TRBV19 with TRBJ1-2; D is unresolved. Trimming stripped 7 bases from V and 0 bases from J, with 15 bases between. The CDR3 totals 15 residues. Germline CDR1 LNHDA, CDR2 SQIVND (reference sequence). Written as DNA, the CDR3 is TGTGCCAGTAAGGAAAGGGCAACAGCTAACTATGGCTACACCTTC. Amino acids: CASKERATANYGYTF.

The DNA of the CDR3 is TGCAGCGTCACAGAGACAGGGGCCTTACTAGCGAATGAGCAGTTCTTC. Its translation is CSVTETGALLANEQFF. This chain links TRBV29-1 with TRBJ2-7; maybe TRBD1 (8 bases). The J call may be in error: the DNA end matches TRBJ2-1 better. CDR3 length: 16 amino acids. The germline V gene encodes CDR1 SQVTM and CDR2 ANQGSEA.

This clonotype was counted a few times. The V gene is TRBV13, the J gene TRBJ2-7, with TRBD1 matching 9 bases. This CDR3 contains 12 residues. J lost 7 bases, V lost 6 bases, and 4 bases had no gene match. In germline, CDR1 is PRHDT, CDR2 FYEKMQ (reference sequence). The CDR3 reads CASSSGTGEQYF. The CDR3 DNA reads TGTGCCAGCAGTTCCGGGACAGGGGAGCAGTACTTC. Using reference TRBV13 and TRBJ2-7 for the parts outside the CDR3, the full variable domain is AAGVIQSPRHLIKEKRETATLKCYPIPRHDTVYWYQQGPGQDPQFLISFYEKMQSDKGSIPDRFSAQQFSDYHSELNMSSLELGDSALYFCASSSGTGEQYFGPGTRLTVT.

This clonotype was found many times. The CDR3 sequence is CSVVEWESNELFF. In nucleotides, the CDR3 is TGCAGCGTTGTAGAGTGGGAATCAAATGAACTGTTTTTT. The chain couples TRBV29-1 to TRBJ1-4; D remains unclear. V was cut by 4 bases and J by 12 bases, with 18 bases left in between. The CDR3 has 13 residues. The germline CDR1 and CDR2 sequences are SQVTM and ANQGSEA.

This clonotype was picked up many times. V and J are TRBV19 and TRBJ1-2, with 8 bases fitting TRBD1. Per the germline V gene, CDR1 is LNHDA and CDR2 is SQIVND (reference sequence). The V segment lost 9 bases and the J segment 4 bases; nucleotides outside the gene matches: 10. The CDR3 covers 14 residues. As DNA, the CDR3 is TGTGCCAGCAGCCTCCAGGGGGCTGGCTATGGCTACACCTTC. It yields the protein CASSLQGAGYGYTF.

In its sample, this clonotype was seen a few times. The J gene is TRBJ1-4, the V gene TRBV4-1; D call uncertain. The V end lost 0 bases, the J end lost 8 bases, and 13 bases lay between the germline ends. CDR3 length equals 15 residues. The germline V gene encodes CDR1 MGHRA and CDR2 YSYEKL. CDR3 in DNA: TGCGCCAGCAGCCAAGATGTTTGGTCAGAGGAAAAACTGTTTTTT. Its protein product is CASSQDVWSEEKLFF.

The V call is TRBV7-3, the J call TRBJ2-3; D remains ambiguous. The CDR3 contains 14 residues. Germline assignment: CDR1 SGHTA and CDR2 FQGTGA. V gave up 3 bases and J gave up 5 bases, with 12 bases separating them. The CDR3 loop is CASSLYGMQDTQYF. CDR3 nucleotides: TGTGCCAGCAGCTTGTATGGGATGCAAGATACGCAGTATTTT.

The J gene is TRBJ1-4, the V gene TRBV14, with D possibly matching TRBD1 (6 bases). This CDR3 has 15 residues. CDR1 and CDR2 from the germline V gene are SGHDN and FVKESK. V shed 1 base and J shed 8 bases, with 14 bases lying between them. Here the CDR3 DNA reads TGTGCCAGCAGCCAAGCGGCAGGGGTAAAGGAAAAACTGTTTTTT. Residues: CASSQAAGVKEKLFF. The variable domain in full, with the rest retrieved from reference TRBV14 and TRBJ1-4, is EAGVTQFPSHSVIEKGQTVTLRCDPISGHDNLYWYRRVMGKEIKFLLHFVKESKQDESGMPNNRFLAERTGGTYSTLKVQPAELEDSGVYFCASSQAAGVKEKLFFGSGTQLSVL.